This T cell receptor (beta chain) stems from a study of shared T cell receptors in the human thymus (dated by TCRdb to the early 2020s). Background for the entire study: The study examined how self-reactive, shared T-cell receptor alpha chains are generated in the human thymus.

The library was made by the immunoSEQ multiplex PCR assay. The source is immuneACCESS, and TCRdb retained only in-frame sequences with V and J called. Part of the clones is not carried over; for the studies checked, unresolved V genes explain less than half of this, and the remainder is unexplained. The sample has some 760,000 clones on record, around 85% of them singletons. Of the sample, 0.008% to 0.011% is held by the ten largest clones. Trimming takes 3 bases from V and 0 bases from J, and the germline ends sit 12 bases apart. The germline V gene provides CDR1 KGHSH and CDR2 LQKENI. Measured from the cysteine to the phenylalanine, the CDR3 is 15 residues long. Left in the record is the CDR3 DNA by itself, 45 bases read in frame from the first base. To note about this clone: No cognate antigen has been identified for it. Within one base of it there is no much larger clone, and no base qualities were kept.

The sample also formed part of further work on human thymus T cells. As the second paper documents: The donors were immunologically healthy infants in Finland who had open corrective cardiac surgery for congenital heart defects. Thymus tissue was collected as surgical resects that were removed during corrective cardiac surgery. Usage of V and J gene segments appeared to be biased in both the thymic and the peripheral blood repertoires. The related research found that thymic TCR repertoires overlapped highly between unrelated individuals. The study characterized TCR alpha and beta repertoires from eight infant thymus samples and a few related peripheral blood samples. Donor ages ranged from roughly 6 to 250 days, and the cohort comprised over five male and two female infants. Thymocytes were released mechanically from tissue and stored at -70 °C as pellets of roughly 9.5-32 million cells. Genomic DNA was extracted from frozen cell pellets with a QIAsymphony instrument. The immunoSEQ multiplex PCR assay was used to amplify the TCRB and TCRAD loci from a standardized amount of quality-controlled genomic DNA. The V(D)J region was spanned by amplicons of a length sufficient to cover the CDR3 and to identify V and J genes. The commercial immunoSEQ service was used to sequence amplicons on an Illumina platform. Primer bias and sequencing errors were corrected as previously described, and TCRAD and TCRB definitions were based on the IMGT database. immunoSEQ Analyzer 3.0 and VDJTools were used for repertoire analysis, which covered basic statistics, V/J segment usage, diversity estimates, rarefaction and pairwise overlap. To estimate diversity, the Chao1, ChaoE, Efron-Thisted, Shannon and inverse Simpson indices were applied, and diversity was also estimated on datasets down-sampled to the smallest sample. For repertoire overlap, CDR3 nucleotide sequence, V gene and J gene had to match strictly, and clustering was done by Jaccard-based multidimensional scaling. Thymus samples yielded on average about 810,000 unique TCRB clonotypes, compared with around 91,000 from blood samples.

The sample consisted of thymocytes. This clonotype was sampled from a girl under two years old with a congenital heart defect. Donor details come from another sample of the same person, matched by shared clones. Here the chain combines TRBV18 and TRBJ2-7; a weak D assignment points to TRBD1 (6 bases agree). CDR3 reads: CASSPRTEGSYEQYF. The nucleotide sequence reads TGTGCCAGCTCACCCCGGACAGAGGGCTCCTACGAGCAGTACTTC.